The rows below give T cell receptor beta chains drawn from one sample of a study of cytomegalovirus exposure and HLA in healthy donors. Method: immunoSEQ multiplex PCR; TCRdb's copy keeps in-frame clones and lacks some. Of over 200,000 clones in the sample, roughly 84% were seen once. Sequencing input: PBMCs. The receptors originated from a human donor in good health. Each CDR3 is given with its conserved first and last residue. D genes are given only for firm matches. Expanded clones are given a class, and other clones once, few, many or no size at all.

>TRBD2|TRBJ2-1|TRBV19|NA
TGTGCCAGTAGTACCGGGACTAGCGACTACAATGAGCAGTTCTTC
CASSTGTSDYNEQFF
>NA|TRBJ2-7|TRBV14|NA
TGTGCCAGCAGCCATCTCCCAGGGGTCGGCTACGAGCAGTACTTC
CASSHLPGVGYEQYF
>TRBD2|TRBJ2-3|TRBV7-3|NA
TGTGCCAGCAGCTTCCTTGGACTAGCCGCAGATACGCAGTATTTT
CASSFLGLAADTQYF
>NA|TRBJ2-3|TRBV7-3|NA
TGTGCCAGCAGCTTACTGGGCGCAGATACGCAGTATTTT
CASSLLGADTQYF
>TRBD2|TRBJ2-1|TRBV5-1|NA
TGCGCCAGCAGCTTAATCACTAGCGGGAGTATAAATGAGCAGTTCTTC
CASSLITSGSINEQFF
>NA|TRBJ2-3|TRBV4-1|NA
TGCGCCAGCAGCCAAGATAACGACGGGGGGCTTAAAGATACGCAGTATTTT
CASSQDNDGGLKDTQYF
>NA|TRBJ2-5|TRBV19|NA
TGTGCCAGTAGTCCTACAGGGCAAGAGACCCAGTACTTC
CASSPTGQETQYF
>NA|TRBJ2-6|TRBV6-4|NA
TGTGCCAGCAGTGAAATGGCAGGGTCGGGGGCCAACGTCCTGACTTTC
CASSEMAGSGANVLTF
>NA|TRBJ1-4|TRBV30|NA
TGTGCCTGGAGTGTACAAGGGGGTGAAAAACTGTTTTTT
CAWSVQGGEKLFF
>TRBD1|TRBJ2-4|TRBV2|NA
TGTGCCACCCTAGGACAGGGGGCCTACAAAAACATTCAGTACTTC
CATLGQGAYKNIQYF
>NA|TRBJ2-1|TRBV10-3|NA
TGTGCCATCAGTTTTGGGGGGAGCTCCTACAATGAGCAGTTCTTC
CAISFGGSSYNEQFF
>TRBD1|TRBJ2-2|TRBV19|NA
TGTGCCAGTAGTTTACATAGACAGGGCACCGGGGAGCTGTTTTTT
CASSLHRQGTGELFF
>TRBD1|TRBJ2-7|TRBV5-1|NA
TGCGCCAGCAGCTTTGGGACAGGGGTATACGAGCAGTACTTC
CASSFGTGVYEQYF
>NA|TRBJ2-5|TRBV4-1|NA
TGCGCCAGCAGCCAAACCGGGACATTACAAGAGACCCAGTACTTC
CASSQTGTLQETQYF
>NA|TRBJ2-7|TRBV6-1|NA
TGTGCCAGCAGGCTGGAGACAGGAAATTCTTACGAGCAGTACTTC
CASRLETGNSYEQYF
>NA|TRBJ2-7|TRBV9|once
TGTGCCAGCAGCGTAGAGGGGTATGGAGGGGACGAGTACTTC
CASSVEGYGGDEYF
>TRBD1|TRBJ2-1|TRBV27|once
TGTGCCAGCAGTTTTGCGGGACAGGGGATTGAGCAGTTCTTC
CASSFAGQGIEQFF
>NA|TRBJ1-1|TRBV7-9|few
TGTGCCAGCAGCCCGGAAGTGGCAGGTGGAAGCACTGAAGCTTTCTTT
CASSPEVAGGSTEAFF
>TRBD1|TRBJ2-7|TRBV19|NA
TGTGCCAGTAGACCGGGACAGGGTGTCTACGAGCAGTACTTC
CASRPGQGVYEQYF
>TRBD1|TRBJ1-2|TRBV2|once
TGTGCCAGCAGTGAAGCGCTTCTGGTGGACAGGGAGTTGTACTATGGCTACACCTTC
CASSEALLVDRELYYGYTF
>NA|TRBJ2-5|TRBV20-1|NA
TGCAGTGCTAGAGTACAAGAGACCCAGTACTTC
CSARVQETQYF
>TRBD2|TRBJ2-1|TRBV5-1|NA
TGCGCCAGCAGCTTGGAAGGGGGGCTAGCGGGAGTCGGCAATGAGCAGTTCTTC
CASSLEGGLAGVGNEQFF
>TRBD1|TRBJ2-7|TRBV27|NA
TGTGCCAGCAGTTTTATGGGACAGGGCTACGAGCAGTACTTC
CASSFMGQGYEQYF
>NA|TRBJ1-5|TRBV5-1|NA
TGCGCCAGCAGCTTGGACGGGTATAGCAATCAGCCCCAGCATTTT
CASSLDGYSNQPQHF
>NA|TRBJ2-3|TRBV4-1|NA
TGCGCCAGCAGCCAAGCCCCCGGCGGTTTCTCCGGTACGCAGTATTTT
CASSQAPGGFSGTQYF
>TRBD1|TRBJ1-1|TRBV2|NA
TGTGCCAGCAAACAGGACAGGGCTACGACCTTCACTGAAGCTTTCTTT
CASKQDRATTFTEAFF
>TRBD2|TRBJ2-1|TRBV25-1|NA
TGTGCCAGCAGTGAATGGCAACTAGCGGGAAGTGAGCAGTTCTTC
CASSEWQLAGSEQFF
>TRBD1|TRBJ1-5|TRBV6-5|NA
TGTGCCAGCAGTGACAGGGGGCTTAATCTCCCCCAGCATTTT
CASSDRGLNLPQHF
>TRBD2|TRBJ2-1|TRBV4-3|NA
TGCGCCAGCAGCCAAGATCCGGCTAGCGGCCTATACAATGAGCAGTTCTTC
CASSQDPASGLYNEQFF
>TRBD2|TRBJ2-7|TRBV6-5|NA
TGTGCCAGCAGTGGTCCCCAGCGGGGGTCCTACGAGCAGTACTTC
CASSGPQRGSYEQYF
>TRBD2|TRBJ2-1|TRBV6-4|NA
TGTGCCAGCAGTGAAGGGACTAGCTACAATGAGCAGTTCTTC
CASSEGTSYNEQFF
>TRBD2|TRBJ2-5|TRBV18|NA
TGTGCCAGCTCACCAGTAGCGGGAGGGCTCGAGACCCAGTACTTC
CASSPVAGGLETQYF
>NA|TRBJ1-1|TRBV7-9|NA
TGTGCCAGCGGATTAGCAGGGGCTGAAGCTTTCTTT
CASGLAGAEAFF
>NA|TRBJ1-3|TRBV10-3|NA
TGTGCCATCAGTGAGTCTCCGGGAATAAGCTCTGGAAACACCATATATTTT
CAISESPGISSGNTIYF
>TRBD2|TRBJ2-7|TRBV18|NA
TGTGCCAGCTCACCACGGACACGCGGGAGGGCCCTCTACGAGCAGTACTTC
CASSPRTRGRALYEQYF
>TRBD2|TRBJ2-7|TRBV5-1|NA
TGCGCCAGCAGCTTGGGAACTAGCGGGAGGTCTTACGAGCAGTACTTC
CASSLGTSGRSYEQYF
>TRBD1|TRBJ1-1|TRBV19|NA
TGTGCCAGTAGTATTCAGGGGGCGGCTTTCTTT
CASSIQGAAFF
>TRBD2|TRBJ2-7|TRBV5-1|NA
TGCGCCAGCAGCTTACTAGCGGGAGGCTACGAGCAGTACTTC
CASSLLAGGYEQYF
>NA|TRBJ1-2|TRBV30|NA
TGTGCCTGGGCCGTCGGACAGTACGGTGGCTACACCTTC
CAWAVGQYGGYTF
>TRBD1|TRBJ2-1|TRBV7-9|NA
TGTGCCAGCAGCTTGTCGGGACAGGGGTACAATGAGCAGTTCTTC
CASSLSGQGYNEQFF